The text below deals with one TCR beta chain. Its antigen is as yet unknown. There are 14 residues in the CDR3. The V end lost 5 bases, the J end lost 1 base, and 10 bases lay between the germline ends. Germline CDR1 is SGHNT and CDR2 is YYREEE (reference sequence). Amplification used 60 Vbeta primers and 13 Jbeta primers. Clones were read by immunoSEQ multiplex PCR, and TCRdb kept only the in-frame ones, dropping some. The data contain about 77,000 clones, 75% to 80% of them singletons. The data are from a study of cytomegalovirus exposure and HLA in healthy donors. Study findings and constraints: Association of approximately 18,000 TCR beta sequences with HLA alleles was found at 0.05 false discovery rate in a later analysis.

V and J are TRBV5-4 and TRBJ2-4, with a weak D call TRBD2 (5 bases). Sequenced material: PBMCs. This sequence was found in a man aged 35-49 years in good health and CMV-seronegative. The CDR3 is CASRAGHAKNIQYF. CDR3 nucleotide sequence: TGTGCCAGCAGGGCGGGTCATGCCAAAAACATTCAGTACTTC.